Below are 30 T cell receptor beta chains sequenced from a single sample in a study of cytomegalovirus exposure and HLA in healthy donors. 60 Vbeta and 13 Jbeta primers were used in PCR. Repertoires were generated with immunoSEQ multiplex PCR, while TCRdb's copy carries only in-frame clones and drops some. The repertoire holds some 120,000 clones, with approximately 80% as singletons. The sample was PBMCs. Receptor source: a man aged 40-55 years in good health and CMV-seronegative.

The rearrangement uses TRBV5-6 and TRBJ1-5, with a weak D call TRBD1 (6 bases). From germline, CDR1 is SGHDT and CDR2 YYEEEE. This CDR3 comprises 13 residues. Trimming cost V 1 base and J 7 bases, with 9 bases left between them. CDR3 coding DNA: TGTGCCAGCAGCTTGTATGGGGGCCAGCCCCAGCATTTT. Amino acid sequence: CASSLYGGQPQHF.

This chain joins TRBV19 and TRBJ2-1; 12 bases match TRBD2. The CDR3 runs to 16 residues. CDR1 is LNHDA and CDR2 is SQIVND in the germline V gene (reference sequence). V lost 5 bases to trimming and J lost 8 bases; unmatched junction nucleotides: 10. CDR3 bases: TGTGCCAGTAGTCCAGAGACTAGCGGGAGTCGCTATGAGCAGTTCTTC. It specifies CASSPETSGSRYEQFF.

CDR3 DNA: TGTGCCAGCAGCGACCCACTAGCGGGATCGATGGAGACCCAGTACTTC. Amino acid sequence: CASSDPLAGSMETQYF. The chain joins TRBV5-4 to TRBJ2-5, with 10 positions matching TRBD2. The CDR3 spans 16 residues. Germline CDR1 SGHNT, CDR2 YYREEE (reference sequence). Trimming at V came to 4 bases and at J to 5 bases, leaving 11 bases not matched to a gene.

V usage is TRBV29-1 and J usage is TRBJ2-7; tentative D call: TRBD2 (6 bases). Trimming took 7 bases from V and 7 from J, leaving 20 bases between them. Per germline, CDR1 SQVTM and CDR2 ANQGSEA. This CDR3 contains 13 residues. CDR3 in amino acids: CSGGDGPLGEQYF. CDR3 DNA sequence: TGCAGCGGGGGGGACGGACCTCTCGGAGAGCAGTACTTC.

This chain connects TRBV2 to TRBJ1-2; 8 nucleotides match TRBD1. Per the germline V gene, CDR1 is SNHLY and CDR2 is FYNNEI. CDR3 length: 14 residues. V lost 4 bases, J lost 2 bases, and 3 bases stayed unmatched. CDR3 sequence reads: CASSGQGQNYGYTF. CDR3 bases: TGTGCCAGCAGTGGACAGGGGCAAAACTATGGCTACACCTTC.

CDR3 nucleotide sequence: TGTGCCAGCAGTTTATCCGGGGGGCCCGCCGTTGGGCAGTTCTTC. Protein: CASSLSGGPAVGQFF. This chain joins TRBV28 and TRBJ2-1; D is perhaps TRBD2 (7 bases). The length of the CDR3 is 15 residues. Germline values: CDR1 MDHEN, CDR2 SYDVKM. V was pared by 1 base and J by 12 bases, with 19 bases between.

The genes are TRBV6-5 and TRBJ2-7; 7 positions match TRBD2. CDR3 length: 14 amino acids. CDR1 MNHEY and CDR2 SVGAGI come from the germline V gene. J gave up 3 bases and V 0 bases, and 2 bases lay outside the gene matches. The CDR3 nucleotides are TGTGCCAGCAGTTACTCGGCGGGAGACTACGAGCAGTACTTC. Its translation: CASSYSAGDYEQYF.

This chain joins TRBV2 and TRBJ1-2, with a tentative D call TRBD1 (5 bases). From germline, CDR1 is SNHLY and CDR2 FYNNEI. The CDR3 sequence is 16 residues long. V was shortened by 6 bases and J by 2 bases, with 19 bases between the two germline ends. The CDR3 region has the DNA TGTGCCAGCAGCTTGACAGCCCCACTGGTAAACTATGGCTACACCTTC. Its protein is CASSLTAPLVNYGYTF.

This chain joins TRBV5-1 and TRBJ1-4; TRBD1 agrees at 7 bases. CDR1 and CDR2 from the germline V gene are SGHRS and YFSETQ. V shed 3 bases and J 2 bases; nucleotides not matched to a gene: 1. The CDR3 sequence is 14 residues long. CDR3 DNA sequence: TGCGCCAGCAGCTCACAGGGGACTAATGAAAAACTGTTTTTT. Its translation is CASSSQGTNEKLFF.

The chain is built from TRBV28 and TRBJ2-5; D might be TRBD2 (5 bases). Trimming cost V 5 bases and J 5 bases, with 15 bases left between them. The CDR3 is 14 amino acids. Germline V CDR1 and CDR2: MDHEN, SYDVKM. CDR3 coding DNA: TGTGCCAGCAGTCTCTCGGGGAATGCGGAGACCCAGTACTTC. It translates to CASSLSGNAETQYF. Looking up the rest from reference TRBV28 and TRBJ2-5 gives the full variable domain: DVKVTQSSRYLVKRTGEKVFLECVQDMDHENMFWYRQDPGLGLRLIYFSYDVKMKEKGDIPEGYSVSREKKERFSLILESASTNQTSMYLCASSLSGNAETQYFGPGTRLLVL.

The J gene is TRBJ2-2, the V gene TRBV28, with D perhaps matching TRBD2 (6 bases). The ends were cut back, 3 bases at V and 3 bases at J, with 14 bases in the middle. This CDR3 region has 16 residues. Germline V CDR1 and CDR2: MDHEN, SYDVKM. The CDR3 spells CASSLRGATYTGELFF. CDR3 coding DNA: TGTGCCAGCAGTTTGCGGGGAGCTACCTACACCGGGGAGCTGTTTTTT.

The gene calls are TRBV6-5 and TRBJ1-4; 7 positions agree with TRBD1. Per germline, CDR1 MNHEY and CDR2 SVGAGI. The CDR3 runs 15 residues. The V and J ends lost 6 bases and 3 bases, in that order; junction bases with no gene match: 7. The CDR3 is CASRGTGTANEKLFF. As DNA, the CDR3 is TGTGCCAGCAGGGGAACCGGGACAGCTAATGAAAAACTGTTTTTT.

The chain joins TRBV28 to TRBJ1-1; tentatively, D is TRBD1 (6 bases). Germline assignment: CDR1 MDHEN and CDR2 SYDVKM. V dropped 7 bases and J dropped 0 bases, with 18 bases sitting between them. The CDR3 consists of 16 residues. In DNA, the CDR3 is TGTGCCAGCACCTGGGGGTGGGGGCGTATGAACACTGAAGCTTTCTTT. It translates to CASTWGWGRMNTEAFF.

This clone was recorded only once. V and J are TRBV6-4 and TRBJ2-7, with TRBD1 identical over 8 bases. The V gene's germline CDR1 is MRHNA and CDR2 SNTAGT. Unmatched junction bases numbered 11, after V lost 9 bases and J lost 4 bases. This CDR3 contains 14 residues. The chain's CDR3 is CARYPGTGSYEQYF. CDR3 bases: TGTGCCAGATACCCCGGGACAGGATCGTACGAGCAGTACTTC.

In its sample, this clone was seen a few times. The rearrangement joins TRBV4-1 to TRBJ2-7; possibly TRBD2 for D (6 bases). The V gene's germline CDR1 is MGHRA and CDR2 YSYEKL. Deletions cut 3 bases from V and 5 bases from J, with 11 bases between. The CDR3 has 13 amino acids. Here the CDR3 reads CASSHPGGNEQYF. The CDR3 DNA is TGCGCCAGCAGCCACCCCGGAGGGAACGAGCAGTACTTC.

This chain uses TRBV2 with TRBJ2-2; 7 bases align to TRBD1. The CDR3 covers 15 residues. Germline assignment: CDR1 SNHLY and CDR2 FYNNEI. V was clipped by 6 bases and J by 2 bases; unmatched bases: 6. The CDR3 region has the DNA TGTGCCAGCAGACCAGGGACAGTCAACACCGGGGAGCTGTTTTTT. Amino acids: CASRPGTVNTGELFF.

The chain combines TRBV11-3 with TRBJ2-2; D is ambiguous. The V and J ends lost 7 bases and 8 bases respectively, with 20 bases between them. Germline CDR1 SGHNT, CDR2 YENEEA. The CDR3 is 15 residues long. The CDR3 nucleotides read TGTGCCAGCACCTCTTCCGGCCCGGCGGAGGGGGAGCTGTTTTTT. Translating gives CASTSSGPAEGELFF.

This rearrangement joins TRBV18 to TRBJ2-1; unclear D gene. CDR1 is KGHSH and CDR2 is LQKENI in the germline V gene. V was shortened by 1 base and J by 9 bases, with 7 bases between the two germline ends. The CDR3 loop spans 12 amino acids. Written as DNA, the CDR3 is TGTGCCAGCTCACCACTTAACACTGAGCAGTTCTTC. Translation: CASSPLNTEQFF.

The chain couples TRBV7-9 to TRBJ1-1, with TRBD1 matching over 10 bases. Germline lookup yields CDR1 SEHNR and CDR2 FQNEAQ (reference sequence). Trimming cost V 5 bases and J 3 bases; bases outside gene matches: 9. The CDR3 is made up of 16 amino acids. This CDR3 reads CASSPTGGRADTEAFF. CDR3 sequence (DNA): TGTGCCAGCAGCCCGACAGGGGGCAGAGCGGACACTGAAGCTTTCTTT.

Notes on this clone: The identical CDR3 is also encoded by other nucleotide sequences in the sample. This chain joins TRBV5-1 and TRBJ2-5, with TRBD2 matching 9 bases. In germline, CDR1 is SGHRS, CDR2 YFSETQ. Trimming cost V 3 bases and J 2 bases; bases outside gene matches: 2. The CDR3 has 14 amino acids. The CDR3 DNA follows: TGCGCCAGCAGCTCTACTAGCGGGCAAGAGACCCAGTACTTC. Its translation is CASSSTSGQETQYF. The full variable domain, rest sourced from reference TRBV5-1 and TRBJ2-5, is KAGVTQTPRYLIKTRGQQVTLSCSPISGHRSVSWYQQTPGQGLQFLFEYFSETQRNKGNFPGRFSGRQFSNSRSEMNVSTLELGDSALYLCASSSTSGQETQYFGPGTRLLVL.

This chain joins TRBV30 and TRBJ2-2, with TRBD2 matching 7 bases. Germline V gene lookup returns CDR1 GTSNPN and CDR2 SVGIG (reference sequence). With V trimmed by 2 bases and J by 5 bases, 5 bases remained unmatched. The CDR3 length is 14 residues. CDR3 nucleotides: TGTGCCTGGAGTTCCGGACTAGAGACCGGGGAGCTGTTTTTT. This codes for CAWSSGLETGELFF.

The count of this clone is one. The chain uses TRBV5-1 and TRBJ1-2; a weak D match, TRBD1 (5 bases). The CDR3 length is 11 residues. Germline values: CDR1 SGHRS, CDR2 YFSETQ. Trimming took off 7 bases at V and 8 bases at J, with 12 bases between the two ends. In DNA form, the CDR3 reads TGCGCCAGCGGCCAGGGAAACGGCTACACCTTC. This encodes CASGQGNGYTF.

The chain combines TRBV9 with TRBJ1-1; possibly TRBD1 for D (5 bases). The germline V gene encodes CDR1 SGDLS and CDR2 YYNGEE. V was clipped by 0 bases and J by 0 bases, with 9 bases between them. The CDR3 length is 15 residues. The CDR3 bases are TGTGCCAGCAGCGTAGTGGGGCAGGTGAACACTGAAGCTTTCTTT. Residues: CASSVVGQVNTEAFF. The variable domain in full, completed from reference TRBV9 and TRBJ1-1, reads DSGVTQTPKHLITATGQRVTLRCSPRSGDLSVYWYQQSLDQGLQFLIQYYNGEERAKGNILERFSAQQFPDLHSELNLSSLELGDSALYFCASSVVGQVNTEAFFGQGTRLTVV.

There are a few counts of this clone. The chain carries TRBV4-1 and TRBJ1-5; the D is unclear. V dropped 1 base and J dropped 2 bases, with 6 bases sitting between them. This CDR3 has 14 amino acids. CDR1 MGHRA and CDR2 YSYEKL come from the germline V gene. The DNA for the CDR3 is TGCGCCAGCAGCCAAGCGGTGGGCAATCAGCCCCAGCATTTT. This gives the protein CASSQAVGNQPQHF.

This clone was seen more than once but under ten times. The V call is TRBV13, the J call TRBJ1-1, with D possibly matching TRBD1 (5 bases). Germline CDR1 reads PRHDT; CDR2 reads FYEKMQ (reference sequence). With 3 bases removed from V and 5 bases from J, the gap between germline ends came to 10 bases. This CDR3 comprises 13 residues. CDR3 amino acids: CASSLGGKTEAFF. CDR3 DNA sequence: TGTGCCAGCAGCTTGGGGGGGAAGACTGAAGCTTTCTTT. Full variable domain (missing parts from reference TRBV13 and TRBJ1-1): AAGVIQSPRHLIKEKRETATLKCYPIPRHDTVYWYQQGPGQDPQFLISFYEKMQSDKGSIPDRFSAQQFSDYHSELNMSSLELGDSALYFCASSLGGKTEAFFGQGTRLTVV.

The chain uses TRBV6-5 and TRBJ2-5; perhaps TRBD2 as D (6 bases). The germline V gene has CDR1 MNHEY and CDR2 SVGAGI. This CDR3 contains 15 residues. The germline V and J ends were trimmed by 7 bases and 1 base, with 16 bases remaining between them. The CDR3 sequence: CASTHGGKGQETQYF. As DNA, the CDR3 is TGTGCCAGCACCCATGGGGGGAAGGGCCAAGAGACCCAGTACTTC.

V and J are TRBV19 and TRBJ2-2, with a tentative D call TRBD1 (6 bases). The CDR3 runs to 14 residues. The ends were cut back, 8 bases at V and 1 base at J, with 11 bases in the middle. Germline V CDR1 and CDR2: LNHDA, SQIVND (reference sequence). CDR3 in DNA: TGTGCCAGTTCTCCGGGACAGAACACCGGGGAGCTGTTTTTT. This translates into CASSPGQNTGELFF.

V and J are TRBV5-4 and TRBJ1-1; 7 nucleotides align to TRBD1. J was trimmed by 9 bases and V by 3 bases; bases with no gene match: 8. There are 13 residues in the CDR3. Germline V lookup: CDR1 SGHNT, CDR2 YYREEE (reference sequence). CDR3 coding DNA: TGTGCCAGCAGCTCTGGACAGGAGTCCAAAGCTTTCTTT. Translating it yields CASSSGQESKAFF.

V is TRBV28 and J is TRBJ2-2; a weak D match, TRBD2 (6 bases). CDR1 and CDR2 from the germline V gene are MDHEN and SYDVKM. Trimming left V 6 bases short and J 5 bases short, with 13 bases between. The CDR3 is 14 residues long. CDR3 residues: CASRSGPLTGELFF. DNA for the CDR3: TGTGCCAGCAGAAGCGGGCCCTTAACCGGGGAGCTGTTTTTT. The entire variable domain, with the rest obtained from reference TRBV28 and TRBJ2-2, is as follows: DVKVTQSSRYLVKRTGEKVFLECVQDMDHENMFWYRQDPGLGLRLIYFSYDVKMKEKGDIPEGYSVSREKKERFSLILESASTNQTSMYLCASRSGPLTGELFFGEGSRLTVL.

This chain links TRBV11-2 with TRBJ2-7, with 8 bases lining up with TRBD1. The CDR3 consists of 12 residues. In germline, CDR1 is SGHAT, CDR2 FQNNGV. J lost 6 bases, V lost 2 bases, and 0 bases had no gene match. The CDR3 protein is CASSLTGGEQYF. DNA for the CDR3: TGTGCCAGCAGCTTAACAGGGGGCGAGCAGTACTTC.